This T cell receptor beta chain derives from a study of cytomegalovirus exposure and HLA in healthy donors. Study-level results: An analysis that came later showed most CMV-associated TCR beta chains appearing HLA-restricted. Analysis performed later found under 20,000 TCR beta sequences associated with HLA alleles at 0.05 false discovery rate. The listing of 160 or so TCR beta chains classed them as cytomegalovirus-associated.

Only one count was recorded for this clone. Its specificity is unknown. Both 60 Vbeta primers and 13 Jbeta primers went into the PCR. Sequencing used immunoSEQ multiplex PCR; TCRdb keeps in-frame clones, though not all of them. The profile covers some 160,000 clones, with 65% to 85% appearing a single time and around 7% taken by the ten largest. This CDR3 is 15 amino acids long. Germline V gene sequence: CDR1 MNHNY, CDR2 SVGAGI (reference sequence). V was pared by 5 bases and J by 1 base, with 2 bases of the junction left unmatched. This TCR was recovered from a woman aged 40 to 55 in good health and CMV-seropositive. The sequenced material came from PBMCs. The chain has TRBV6-6 and TRBJ2-3, with 11 bases matching TRBD2. The CDR3 sequence: CASSTGLAGTDTQYF. The DNA of the CDR3 is TGTGCCAGCAGTACGGGACTAGCGGGCACAGATACGCAGTATTTT.